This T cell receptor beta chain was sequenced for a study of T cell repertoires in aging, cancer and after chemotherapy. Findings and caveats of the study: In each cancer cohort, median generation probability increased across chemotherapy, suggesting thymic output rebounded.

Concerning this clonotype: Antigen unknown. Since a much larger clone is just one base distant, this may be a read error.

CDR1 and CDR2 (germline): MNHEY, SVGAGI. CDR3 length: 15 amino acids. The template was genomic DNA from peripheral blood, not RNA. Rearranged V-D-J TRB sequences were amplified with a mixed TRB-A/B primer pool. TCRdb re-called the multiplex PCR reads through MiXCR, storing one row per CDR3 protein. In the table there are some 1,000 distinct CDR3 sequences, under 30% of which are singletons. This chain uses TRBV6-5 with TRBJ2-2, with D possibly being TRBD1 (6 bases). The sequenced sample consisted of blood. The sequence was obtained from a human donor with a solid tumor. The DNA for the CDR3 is TGTGCCAGCACTCCGAGACAGGCGAACACCGGGGAGCCGTTTTTT. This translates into CASTPRQANTGEPFF.